The clone carrying this TCR beta chain was observed a handful of times. The sample belongs to a study of human T cells and chemical hapten exposure. In the study overall: Predominantly women, the patients had alopecia areata, totalis or universalis.

Time point of the sample: pre-sensitization, week 0. Treatment reported: therapeutic diphenylcyclopropenone sensitization with weekly scalp DPC. The authors extracted total RNA from unfractionated whole blood. MiXCR, applied by TCRdb to the RACE reads, yields one record per CDR3 protein. Of some 57,000 distinct CDR3 sequences in the sample, approximately 10% were seen once. With 2 bases clipped from V and 7 bases from J, the junction kept 15 bases outside the gene matches. Germline V gives CDR1 PRHDT, CDR2 FYEKMQ (reference sequence). The CDR3 is made up of 17 amino acids. This chain joins TRBV13 and TRBJ2-7; the match to TRBD1 covers 9 bases. The specimen was whole blood, collected in connection with sensitization to the hapten diphenylcyclopropenone (DPC). The clonotype originates from a woman in her 30s with alopecia areata. Some clones in this sample may be carry-over from other donors' samples. The CDR3 nucleotides are TGTGCCAGCAGCTTAAGCTCGGCCCGGGACAGGGTTAAAGAGCAGTACTTC. Protein product: CASSLSSARDRVKEQYF.